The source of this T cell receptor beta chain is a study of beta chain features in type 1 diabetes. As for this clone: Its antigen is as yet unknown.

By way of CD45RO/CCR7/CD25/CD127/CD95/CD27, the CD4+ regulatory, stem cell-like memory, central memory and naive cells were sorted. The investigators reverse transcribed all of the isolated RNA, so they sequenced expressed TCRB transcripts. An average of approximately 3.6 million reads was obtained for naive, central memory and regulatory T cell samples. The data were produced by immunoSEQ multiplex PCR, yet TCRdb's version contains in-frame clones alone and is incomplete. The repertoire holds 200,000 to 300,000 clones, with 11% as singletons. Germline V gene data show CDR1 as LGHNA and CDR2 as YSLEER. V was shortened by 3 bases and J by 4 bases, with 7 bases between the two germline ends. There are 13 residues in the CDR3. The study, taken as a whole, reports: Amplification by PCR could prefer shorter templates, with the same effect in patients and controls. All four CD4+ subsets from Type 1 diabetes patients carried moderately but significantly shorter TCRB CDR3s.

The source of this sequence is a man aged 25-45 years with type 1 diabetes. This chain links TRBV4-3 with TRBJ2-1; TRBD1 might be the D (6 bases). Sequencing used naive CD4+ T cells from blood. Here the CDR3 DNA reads TGCGCCAGCAGCCAGACAGGTTACAATGAGCAGTTCTTC. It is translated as CASSQTGYNEQFF.